The 24 T cell receptor beta chains reported below all come from one sample, sequenced in a study of blood T cell repertoires in COVID-19 (dated by TCRdb to about 2020). The library was generated by the immunoSEQ multiplex PCR assay. The table was pulled from immuneACCESS by TCRdb, which kept in-frame rearrangements only. Such tables lose some clones; where checked, under half of the loss comes from unresolved V genes, and the rest has no known cause. The sample profile shows 100,000 or so clones; about 90% of them were found once. Jointly, the top ten make up less than 20% of the sample. Sequenced: peripheral blood. The source of these receptors is a human donor in a cohort sampled during active COVID-19.

The chain joins TRBV6-5 to TRBJ2-7; D uncertain. Trimming pared 2 bases from V and 1 base from J, leaving 9 bases between. The CDR3 has 14 amino acids. Germline lookup yields CDR1 MNHEY and CDR2 SVGAGI. For the CDR3, the DNA is TGTGCCAGCAGTTACCAGCGCCGTTCCTACGAGCAGTACTTC. This translates into CASSYQRRSYEQYF.

This clone showed up just once. The J gene is TRBJ2-7, the V gene TRBV9; TRBD1 matches at 10 bases. This CDR3 region has 14 residues. Germline CDR1 SGDLS, CDR2 YYNGEE. Germline trimming cut 3 bases from V and 6 bases from J; bases unmatched to any gene: 6. The CDR3 sequence is CASSGRQGAGEQYF. In DNA form, the CDR3 reads TGTGCCAGCAGCGGTCGACAGGGGGCGGGCGAGCAGTACTTC. Full variable domain (outside the CDR3, taken from reference TRBV9 and TRBJ2-7): DSGVTQTPKHLITATGQRVTLRCSPRSGDLSVYWYQQSLDQGLQFLIQYYNGEERAKGNILERFSAQQFPDLHSELNLSSLELGDSALYFCASSGRQGAGEQYFGPGTRLTVT.

The CDR3, as DNA: TGCGCCAGCAGACCGGACAGGTTAACCTACGAGCAGTACTTC. It codes for CASRPDRLTYEQYF. The J gene is TRBJ2-7, the V gene TRBV5-1; 7 nucleotides match TRBD1. Losses at the gene ends were 5 bases for V and 2 bases for J; bases not matched to a gene: 7. Germline V gene sequence: CDR1 SGHRS, CDR2 YFSETQ. The CDR3 runs 14 residues.

The V and J genes are TRBV4-3 and TRBJ1-4; D not resolved. Germline V lookup: CDR1 LGHNA, CDR2 YSLEER. This CDR3 is 16 amino acids long. Trimming took 0 bases from V and 4 from J, leaving 12 bases between them. The CDR3 protein is CASSQDLPGSNEKLFF. The CDR3 DNA follows: TGCGCCAGCAGCCAAGATTTGCCAGGTAGTAATGAAAAACTGTTTTTT.

J is TRBJ2-1 and V is TRBV24-1, with TRBD1 matching 7 bases. CDR1 and CDR2 from the germline V gene are KGHDR and SFDVKD. CDR3 length: 17 residues. With 5 bases clipped from V and 6 bases from J, the junction kept 15 bases outside the gene matches. The CDR3 spells CATSAPDDREPSNEQFF. The CDR3 DNA follows: TGTGCCACCAGTGCTCCTGACGACAGGGAACCTAGCAATGAGCAGTTCTTC.

J is TRBJ1-1 and V is TRBV6-5; no firm D call. V dropped 2 bases and J dropped 4 bases, with 5 bases sitting between them. In germline, CDR1 is MNHEY, CDR2 SVGAGI. CDR3 size: 12 residues. CDR3 sequence: CASSYGGTEAFF. Here the CDR3 DNA reads TGTGCCAGCAGTTACGGCGGCACTGAAGCTTTCTTT.

This chain uses TRBV5-1 with TRBJ1-2, with 8 nucleotides matching TRBD1. The CDR3 covers 15 residues. V trimming: 4 bases; J trimming: 0 bases; junction bases outside the gene matches: 5. The germline V gene encodes CDR1 SGHRS and CDR2 YFSETQ. The CDR3 reads CASSITGGTNYGYTF. CDR3 DNA sequence: TGCGCCAGCAGCATAACAGGGGGTACTAACTATGGCTACACCTTC.

The gene calls are TRBV6-4 and TRBJ2-2; D not resolved. Looked up from germline, CDR1 is MRHNA and CDR2 is SNTAGT. The germline V and J ends were trimmed by 6 bases and 4 bases, with 12 bases remaining between them. The CDR3 covers 14 residues. The CDR3 is CASSKNYATGELFF. CDR3 bases: TGTGCCAGCAGCAAAAACTACGCCACCGGGGAGCTGTTTTTT.

The chain combines TRBV3-1 (or the pseudogene TRBV3-2) with TRBJ2-7, with TRBD2 identical over 10 bases. After removal of 3 bases from V and 2 bases from J, the junction contained 4 bases not matched to a gene. CDR1 and CDR2 (germline): LGHDT, YNNKEL (reference sequence). The CDR3 is 15 residues long. The CDR3 nucleotides read TGTGCCAGCAGCCAGGGACTAGCGATTACCTACGAGCAGTACTTC. Translating it yields CASSQGLAITYEQYF.

The rearrangement uses TRBV21-1 and TRBJ2-1; TRBD1 is the table's D call, not checked against the DNA. TRBV21-1 is recorded as a pseudogene. The CDR3 extends over 16 amino acids. The CDR3 protein is CASSPGAELSYNEQFF. CDR3 in DNA: TGTGCCAGCAGCCCTGGGGCGGAACTATCCTACAATGAGCAGTTCTTC.

The chain recombines TRBV7-9 with TRBJ1-4, with 12 bases fitting TRBD1. J was trimmed by 4 bases and V by 4 bases; bases with no gene match: 4. The CDR3 length is 16 residues. Germline CDR1 reads SEHNR; CDR2 reads FQNEAQ (reference sequence). The CDR3 nucleotides are TGTGCCAGCAGCTCGGGACAGGGGGCCCGTAATGAAAAACTGTTTTTT. Its translation: CASSSGQGARNEKLFF.

The chain joins TRBV5-1 to TRBJ2-1; TRBD2 matches 13 bases. J was trimmed by 5 bases and V by 4 bases; bases with no gene match: 3. Germline V gene sequence: CDR1 SGHRS, CDR2 YFSETQ. The CDR3 extends over 15 amino acids. The CDR3 coding sequence is TGCGCCAGCAGCATGGGACTAGCGGGACACAATGAGCAGTTCTTC. This sequence encodes CASSMGLAGHNEQFF.

This chain connects TRBV7-9 to TRBJ2-3, with 9 bases matching TRBD1. Germline CDR1 is SEHNR and CDR2 is FQNEAQ (reference sequence). This CDR3 region has 14 residues. V trimming: 5 bases; J trimming: 4 bases; junction bases outside the gene matches: 4. This chain's CDR3 is CASSQGTGSDTQYF. In DNA, the CDR3 is TGTGCCAGCAGCCAAGGGACAGGGTCAGATACGCAGTATTTT.

This chain connects TRBV7-3 to TRBJ2-7; no firm D call. The CDR3 has 15 residues. CDR1 is SGHTA and CDR2 is FQGTGA in the germline V gene. The germline V and J ends were trimmed by 5 bases and 2 bases, with 16 bases remaining between them. The CDR3, as DNA: TGTGCCAGCAGCCCTCGTGCTGCCCTAACCTACGAGCAGTACTTC. It is translated as CASSPRAALTYEQYF.

In nucleotides, the CDR3 is TGTGCCAGCAGCCTAACCGGGACTAGCGCGGCTGAGCAGTACTTC. It specifies CASSLTGTSAAEQYF. The rearrangement links TRBV5-6 to TRBJ2-7; TRBD2 aligns across 10 bases. The V gene end was trimmed by 4 bases and the J gene end by 7 bases; junction bases not matched to a gene: 11. Germline V gene lookup returns CDR1 SGHDT and CDR2 YYEEEE. The length of the CDR3 is 15 residues.

The sample holds one count of this clone. The chain employs TRBV15 and TRBJ1-5; possibly TRBD1 for D (5 bases). This CDR3 spans 16 amino acids. V lost 0 bases to trimming and J lost 6 bases, with 15 bases between them. CDR1 LNHNV and CDR2 YYDKDF come from the germline V gene (reference sequence). The CDR3 DNA sequence: TGTGCCACCAGCAGAGACGGCGCATTCGGGGGTCAGCCCCAGCATTTT. This gives the protein CATSRDGAFGGQPQHF.

The rearrangement joins TRBV19 to TRBJ2-1, with TRBD2 matching 9 bases. The CDR3 has 15 amino acids. Trimming removed 3 bases from V and 5 bases from J; junction bases left unmatched: 5. Germline values: CDR1 LNHDA, CDR2 SQIVND (reference sequence). CDR3 sequence: CASSITTSGDNEQFF. The CDR3 region has the DNA TGTGCCAGTAGTATTACGACTAGCGGAGACAATGAGCAGTTCTTC.

The rearrangement links TRBV5-1 to TRBJ2-2; 7 bases map to TRBD1. The junction had 11 bases not matched to a gene; V was cut back by 4 bases and J by 5 bases. The CDR3 length is 16 residues. In germline, CDR1 is SGHRS, CDR2 YFSETQ. The CDR3 DNA is TGCGCCAGCAGCCTGAGTGACAGGGTGGGAACCGGGGAGCTGTTTTTT. Translating it yields CASSLSDRVGTGELFF. The variable domain in full, with the rest retrieved from reference TRBV5-1 and TRBJ2-2, is KAGVTQTPRYLIKTRGQQVTLSCSPISGHRSVSWYQQTPGQGLQFLFEYFSETQRNKGNFPGRFSGRQFSNSRSEMNVSTLELGDSALYLCASSLSDRVGTGELFFGEGSRLTVL.

This chain links TRBV3-1 (or the pseudogene TRBV3-2) with TRBJ1-1; D is undetermined. The CDR3 has 13 residues. Germline V gives CDR1 LGHDT, CDR2 YNNKEL (reference sequence). V shed 8 bases and J shed 7 bases, with 17 bases lying between them. CDR3 sequence (DNA): TGTGCCAGCGCTAACACCCCGGGAAATGAAGCTTTCTTT. Its translation: CASANTPGNEAFF.

This rearrangement joins TRBV5-8 to TRBJ2-3, with a weak D call TRBD1 (5 bases). The CDR3 length is 16 residues. The germline V gene has CDR1 SGHTS and CDR2 YDEGEE. Trimming removed 2 bases from V and 0 bases from J, with 13 bases in between. The CDR3 region is CASSLRRGRSTDTQYF. The CDR3 coding sequence is TGTGCCAGCAGCTTACGTAGGGGCAGAAGCACAGATACGCAGTATTTT.

The chain links TRBV7-2 to TRBJ1-2, with a possible D match to TRBD1 (6 bases). Between the trimmed V and J ends, which lost 6 bases and 4 bases, there was a span of 15 bases. CDR1 SGHTA and CDR2 FQGNSA come from the germline V gene. This CDR3 has 14 residues. The CDR3 nucleotides read TGTGCCAGCAGTTTCTTGACAGGCCTCTATGGCTACACCTTC. Amino acid sequence: CASSFLTGLYGYTF.

The rearrangement joins TRBV5-1 to TRBJ2-1; 10 bases line up with TRBD2. V trimming: 0 bases; J trimming: 8 bases; junction bases outside the gene matches: 8. Germline values: CDR1 SGHRS, CDR2 YFSETQ. CDR3 size: 16 residues. The CDR3 nucleotides are TGCGCCAGCAGCTTGGCCTCTAGCGGGAGTAGGGATGAGCAGTTCTTC. Protein sequence: CASSLASSGSRDEQFF.

This clone has just one count. The chain uses TRBV7-3 and TRBJ2-7; TRBD2 matches at 8 bases. The germline V gene encodes CDR1 SGHTA and CDR2 FQGTGA. V trimming: 4 bases; J trimming: 4 bases; junction bases outside the gene matches: 9. This CDR3 has 15 residues. CDR3 sequence reads: CASSYTSGKGYEQYF. The DNA for the CDR3 is TGTGCCAGCAGCTATACTAGCGGAAAGGGGTACGAGCAGTACTTC.

This rearrangement joins TRBV27 to TRBJ2-6; D unresolved. Germline-derived CDR1 and CDR2 are MNHEY and SMNVEV (reference sequence). V lost 6 bases and J lost 0, with 12 bases in between. The length of the CDR3 is 16 residues. CDR3 sequence (DNA): TGTGCCAGCAGCTTAGGAGCGAGCTCTGGGGCCAACGTCCTGACTTTC. This codes for CASSLGASSGANVLTF. Together with reference TRBV27 and TRBJ2-6, the CDR3 gives the full variable domain: EAQVTQNPRYLITVTGKKLTVTCSQNMNHEYMSWYRQDPGLGLRQIYYSMNVEVTDKGDVPEGYKVSRKEKRNFPLILESPSPNQTSLYFCASSLGASSGANVLTFGAGSRLTVL.